The 31 T cell receptor beta chains below come from one sample, sequenced in a study of early T cells in non-severe SARS-CoV-2 infection. TCRdb independently ran MiXCR on the 5' RACE reads; one entry per CDR3 protein. Here the sample spans fewer than 35,000 distinct CDR3 sequences, 9% being singletons. The sequenced material came from whole blood. These receptors were collected from an adult who was a healthcare worker with PCR-confirmed SARS-CoV-2 infection or an uninfected control (not recorded which).

This clonotype was recorded at least ten times. The CDR3 reads CASRRQGPGNEQFF. CDR3 in DNA: TGTGCCAGCCGTCGACAGGGGCCGGGGAATGAGCAGTTCTTC. This chain uses TRBV6-5 with TRBJ2-1; 8 nucleotides agree with TRBD1. CDR1 is MNHEY and CDR2 is SVGAGI in the germline V gene. V shed 8 bases and J 7 bases; nucleotides not matched to a gene: 10. CDR3 size: 14 residues.

Of note for this clonotype: A single base separates this from a much larger clone, so it may be a read error. This chain connects TRBV11-1 to TRBJ2-3; the D gene is possibly TRBD1 (6 bases). The V end lost 5 bases, the J end lost 0 bases, and 12 bases lay between the germline ends. The germline V gene encodes CDR1 SGHAT and CDR2 FQDESV (reference sequence). This CDR3 is 15 amino acids long. The CDR3 spells CASSTRTASTDTQYF. The CDR3 region has the DNA TGTGCCAGCAGCACGAGGACAGCTAGCACAGATACGCAGTATTTT.

This chain uses TRBV10-3 with TRBJ2-7; D is undetermined. The CDR3 has 13 amino acids. V lost 5 bases and J 0 bases, leaving 8 bases between the germline ends. Germline V gene lookup returns CDR1 ENHRY and CDR2 SYGVKD. This CDR3 reads CAISYRPSYEQYF. Here the CDR3 DNA reads TGTGCCATCAGTTACCGGCCCTCCTACGAGCAGTACTTC.

The rearrangement links TRBV20-1 to TRBJ1-1; D is possibly TRBD1 (6 bases). The ends were cut back, 5 bases at V and 4 bases at J, with 20 bases in the middle. The CDR3 totals 15 residues. Germline V gives CDR1 DFQATT, CDR2 SNEGSKA (reference sequence). CDR3 protein: CSASDRNPWGTEAFF. The DNA of the CDR3 is TGCAGTGCTTCCGACAGGAACCCTTGGGGCACTGAAGCTTTCTTT.

There are many counts of this clonotype. The rearrangement joins TRBV18 to TRBJ2-3; the D is unclear. Between the trimmed V and J ends, which lost 2 bases and 2 bases, there was a span of 8 bases. The CDR3 has 14 amino acids. CDR1 KGHSH and CDR2 LQKENI come from the germline V gene. The CDR3 loop reads CASSPEGFTDTQYF. CDR3 nucleotides: TGTGCCAGCTCACCAGAAGGATTCACAGATACGCAGTATTTT.

This clonotype was found many times. The chain has TRBV19 and TRBJ2-6; D is uncertain. Germline assignment: CDR1 LNHDA and CDR2 SQIVND (reference sequence). The V gene lost 2 bases and the J gene lost 0 bases, with 5 bases spanning the gap. The CDR3 runs to 15 residues. Here the CDR3 DNA reads TGTGCCAGTAGTATATTGGCCTCTGGGGCCAACGTCCTGACTTTC. This sequence encodes CASSILASGANVLTF.

This chain links TRBV21-1 with TRBJ1-6; the DNA was not compared with TRBD1, the D call given in the table. TRBV21-1 is shown as a pseudogene. This CDR3 is built from 12 residues. CDR3 sequence (DNA): TGTGCCAGCCGGGACGATAATTCACCCCTCCACTTT. Protein: CASRDDNSPLHF.

This clonotype was seen at least ten times. The gene calls are TRBV4-3 and TRBJ1-1; D not resolved. The CDR3 consists of 13 residues. Germline lookup yields CDR1 LGHNA and CDR2 YSLEER. The germline V and J ends were trimmed by 4 bases and 0 bases, with 6 bases remaining between them. The CDR3 DNA is TGCGCCAGCAGCCTACAGTTGAACACTGAAGCTTTCTTT. Its protein product is CASSLQLNTEAFF.

This clonotype was observed at least ten times. V and J are TRBV3-1 and TRBJ2-1; tentatively, D is TRBD2 (6 bases). This CDR3 comprises 16 residues. Germline-derived CDR1 and CDR2 are LGHDT and YNNKEL (reference sequence). With 1 base removed from V and 5 bases from J, the gap between germline ends came to 15 bases. The CDR3 region has the DNA TGTGCCAGCAGCCAAGTGCTTGCGTCGGGGGACAATGAGCAGTTCTTC. This translates into CASSQVLASGDNEQFF.

The sample holds a few counts of this clonotype. The chain combines TRBV6-6 with TRBJ1-4; D gene unclear. V lost 4 bases, J lost 10 bases, and 7 bases lay in between. Per the germline V gene, CDR1 is MNHNY and CDR2 is SVGAGI (reference sequence). This CDR3 region has 11 residues. CDR3: CASSLEGKLFF. The DNA for the CDR3 is TGTGCCAGCAGTTTGGAGGGAAAACTGTTTTTT.

Many counts were recorded for this clonotype. CDR3 sequence (DNA): TGTGCCAGCAGCCGGGACTGGGCCGGGGAGCTGTTTTTT. It yields the protein CASSRDWAGELFF. The rearrangement links TRBV6-4 to TRBJ2-2; D is possibly TRBD2 (6 bases). This CDR3 region has 13 residues. Germline V gene lookup returns CDR1 MRHNA and CDR2 SNTAGT. Trimming took off 6 bases at V and 6 bases at J, with 11 bases between the two ends.

The genes are TRBV9 and TRBJ2-2, with D unclear. Trimming took off 0 bases at V and 4 bases at J, with 4 bases between the two ends. CDR3 length equals 13 residues. CDR1 and CDR2 from the germline V gene are SGDLS and YYNGEE. The CDR3 protein is CASSVAFTGELFF. CDR3 coding DNA: TGTGCCAGCAGCGTAGCTTTCACCGGGGAGCTGTTTTTT.

Many counts were recorded for this clonotype. The V call is TRBV12-3 or TRBV12-4, the J call TRBJ2-7; TRBD1 is a possible D gene (6 bases). This CDR3 is built from 14 residues. Trimming removed 6 bases from V and 4 bases from J, with 16 bases in between. The CDR3 coding sequence is TGTGCCAGCAGCCAGACAGGAGGACCATACGAGCAGTACTTC. Protein product: CASSQTGGPYEQYF.

This clonotype was detected many times. CDR3 loop: CASSFFKEQVGGYTF. DNA for the CDR3: TGTGCCAGCAGCTTTTTTAAGGAACAGGTCGGAGGCTACACCTTC. V gene TRBV7-8 combines with J gene TRBJ1-2; TRBD1 might be the D (5 bases). The germline gives CDR1 SGHVS, CDR2 FQNEAQ. The V end was cut by 3 bases, the J end by 8 bases, with 19 bases between. CDR3 size: 15 residues.

This chain links TRBV27 with TRBJ2-6; the D is unclear. CDR3 length: 14 residues. V was clipped by 5 bases and J by 8 bases, with 13 bases between them. Germline V gene data show CDR1 as MNHEY and CDR2 as SMNVEV (reference sequence). The CDR3 DNA reads TGTGCCAGCAGTCCCCGGCTCGGTCCCAACGTCCTGACTTTC. It translates to CASSPRLGPNVLTF. Full variable domain (rest looked up from reference TRBV27 and TRBJ2-6): EAQVTQNPRYLITVTGKKLTVTCSQNMNHEYMSWYRQDPGLGLRQIYYSMNVEVTDKGDVPEGYKVSRKEKRNFPLILESPSPNQTSLYFCASSPRLGPNVLTFGAGSRLTVL.

This clonotype was recorded at least ten times. The chain uses TRBV7-9 and TRBJ2-2; no reliable D call. Germline V CDR1 and CDR2: SEHNR, FQNEAQ (reference sequence). Between the trimmed V and J ends, which lost 7 bases and 0 bases, there was a span of 6 bases. The CDR3 is 13 residues long. CDR3 coding DNA: TGTGCCAGCACCCCAACGAACACCGGGGAGCTGTTTTTT. This sequence encodes CASTPTNTGELFF.

Ten or more counts support this clonotype. The rearrangement links TRBV12-5 to TRBJ2-2; no definite D call. Germline V gives CDR1 LGHNT, CDR2 FRNRAP. Trimming removed 3 bases from V and 2 bases from J, with 1 base in between. The CDR3 is made up of 12 amino acids. For the CDR3, the DNA is TGTGCTAGTGGTTTTAACACCGGGGAGCTGTTTTTT. It is translated as CASGFNTGELFF.

This clonotype was found many times. The chain uses TRBV19 and TRBJ2-2; D may be TRBD1 (6 bases). CDR3 length: 16 amino acids. Germline V gives CDR1 LNHDA, CDR2 SQIVND (reference sequence). V lost 4 bases and J 5 bases, leaving 17 bases between the germline ends. The CDR3 DNA reads as TGTGCCAGTAGTACCCTCGGGCAGGGGTGGACCGGGGAGCTGTTTTTT. Translated: CASSTLGQGWTGELFF.

This clonotype rates as medium-sized. This chain joins TRBV29-1 and TRBJ2-3, with D tentatively TRBD1 or TRBD2 (5 bases each). The CDR3 runs 15 residues. V lost 0 bases and J 5 bases, leaving 15 bases between the germline ends. Per germline, CDR1 SQVTM and CDR2 ANQGSEA. This CDR3 is CSVEDKGPFIDTQYF. CDR3 nucleotide sequence: TGCAGCGTTGAAGACAAGGGACCTTTTATAGATACGCAGTATTTT.

This clonotype was counted ten times or more. The chain employs TRBV19 and TRBJ2-5; TRBD1 matches 7 bases. Germline-derived CDR1 and CDR2 are LNHDA and SQIVND (reference sequence). The CDR3 consists of 13 residues. V lost 11 bases to trimming and J lost 1 base; unmatched junction nucleotides: 7. The CDR3 reads CAVRRTGQETQYF. DNA of the CDR3: TGTGCCGTACGTCGGACAGGCCAAGAGACCCAGTACTTC. Based on the CDR3 plus reference TRBV19 and TRBJ2-5, the full variable domain is DGGITQSPKYLFRKEGQNVTLSCEQNLNHDAMYWYRQDPGQGLRLIYYSQIVNDFQKGDIAEGYSVSREKKESFPLTVTSAQKNPTAFYLCAVRRTGQETQYFGPGTRLLVL.

This clonotype was seen ten or more times. V is TRBV11-2 and J is TRBJ2-1, with 10 bases identical to TRBD2. V was clipped by 6 bases and J by 8 bases; unmatched bases: 10. This CDR3 has 15 amino acids. Germline V gene data show CDR1 as SGHAT and CDR2 as FQNNGV. CDR3 in amino acids: CASSQAGGYFDEQFF. For the CDR3, the DNA is TGTGCCAGCAGTCAAGCGGGGGGGTATTTTGATGAGCAGTTCTTC.

This clonotype occurred many times. This chain connects TRBV5-6 to TRBJ2-5; D gene uncertain. V was trimmed by 2 bases and J by 5 bases, leaving 10 bases between them. Germline V CDR1 and CDR2: SGHDT, YYEEEE. CDR3 size: 13 residues. The CDR3 DNA sequence: TGTGCCAGCAGCTTCCCTAGTGGGGAGACCCAGTACTTC. It encodes CASSFPSGETQYF.

Comment on this clonotype: It is likely a read error, because the conserved phenylalanine at the end of the CDR3 is missing. This chain connects TRBV30 to TRBJ2-7; possibly TRBD1 or TRBD2 for D (5 bases each). This CDR3 is built from 11 residues. Trimming removed 6 bases from V and 5 bases from J, with 11 bases in between. CDR1 and CDR2 from the germline V gene are GTSNPN and SVGIG (reference sequence). The CDR3 nucleotides read TGTGCCTGCTATGGGGGTCACGAGCAGTACTCC. It yields the protein CACYGGHEQYS.

The chain is built from TRBV10-3 and TRBJ1-1; D is possibly TRBD1 (5 bases). With 5 bases removed from V and 4 bases from J, the gap between germline ends came to 8 bases. The CDR3 extends over 12 amino acids. Germline V gene lookup returns CDR1 ENHRY and CDR2 SYGVKD. The CDR3 region has the DNA TGTGCCATCAGTAACAGGATCACTGAAGCTTTCTTT. It specifies CAISNRITEAFF.

This chain uses TRBV28 with TRBJ2-5, with TRBD1 matching 7 bases. The CDR3 contains 14 residues. Germline V CDR1 and CDR2: MDHEN, SYDVKM. V was pared by 7 bases and J by 5 bases, with 10 bases of the junction left unmatched. CDR3 sequence (DNA): TGTGCCAGCAACCCGGACAGGCTTGCGGAGACCCAGTACTTC. Its translation: CASNPDRLAETQYF.

The chain joins TRBV14 to TRBJ1-1; D perhaps matches TRBD1 (5 bases). The CDR3 has 16 residues. CDR1 and CDR2 from the germline V gene are SGHDN and FVKESK. V was cut by 7 bases and J by 2 bases, with 20 bases left in between. DNA of the CDR3: TGTGCCAGCAACCCATGGGGGGGGTCCCGTAACACTGAAGCTTTCTTT. Translating it yields CASNPWGGSRNTEAFF.

This clonotype came up many times. The CDR3 here is CASSLEDDEQFF. DNA of the CDR3: TGCGCCAGCAGCTTGGAGGACGATGAGCAGTTCTTC. This chain uses TRBV5-1 with TRBJ2-1; no firm D call. This CDR3 is built from 12 residues. Trimming stripped 0 bases from V and 8 bases from J, with 6 bases between. Germline lookup yields CDR1 SGHRS and CDR2 YFSETQ.

This clonotype turned up a few times. This chain joins TRBV9 and TRBJ2-3, with D unresolved. Trimming took off 0 bases at V and 5 bases at J, with 7 bases between the two ends. Germline assignment: CDR1 SGDLS and CDR2 YYNGEE. This CDR3 contains 13 residues. The CDR3 region is CASSVGGGDTQYF. The DNA of the CDR3 is TGTGCCAGCAGCGTAGGGGGTGGAGATACGCAGTATTTT. Based on the CDR3 plus reference TRBV9 and TRBJ2-3, the full variable domain is DSGVTQTPKHLITATGQRVTLRCSPRSGDLSVYWYQQSLDQGLQFLIQYYNGEERAKGNILERFSAQQFPDLHSELNLSSLELGDSALYFCASSVGGGDTQYFGPGTRLTVL.

J is TRBJ2-6 and V is TRBV7-2, with TRBD1 identical over 7 bases. J was trimmed by 0 bases and V by 5 bases; bases with no gene match: 7. The germline gives CDR1 SGHTA, CDR2 FQGNSA. This CDR3 is built from 17 residues. This CDR3 reads CASSPLTGSSGANVLTF. CDR3 bases: TGTGCCAGCAGCCCATTGACAGGGAGCTCTGGGGCCAACGTCCTGACTTTC.

The rearrangement uses TRBV4-3 and TRBJ2-1; D possibly uses TRBD1 or TRBD2 (5 bases each). V dropped 0 bases and J dropped 12 bases, with 12 bases sitting between them. From germline, CDR1 is LGHNA and CDR2 YSLEER. CDR3 length: 13 amino acids. CDR3 in amino acids: CASSQERGYGQFF. The CDR3 region has the DNA TGCGCCAGCAGCCAAGAGAGGGGCTATGGGCAGTTCTTC.

This chain links TRBV25-1 with TRBJ2-2; 11 positions agree with TRBD1. Trimming cost V 10 bases and J 6 bases; bases outside gene matches: 13. Germline assignment: CDR1 MGHDK and CDR2 SYGVNS. The CDR3 loop spans 16 amino acids. The CDR3 loop is CATTRTGGDFAGELFF. The CDR3 DNA follows: TGTGCCACCACGAGGACAGGGGGCGATTTCGCCGGGGAGCTGTTTTTT.